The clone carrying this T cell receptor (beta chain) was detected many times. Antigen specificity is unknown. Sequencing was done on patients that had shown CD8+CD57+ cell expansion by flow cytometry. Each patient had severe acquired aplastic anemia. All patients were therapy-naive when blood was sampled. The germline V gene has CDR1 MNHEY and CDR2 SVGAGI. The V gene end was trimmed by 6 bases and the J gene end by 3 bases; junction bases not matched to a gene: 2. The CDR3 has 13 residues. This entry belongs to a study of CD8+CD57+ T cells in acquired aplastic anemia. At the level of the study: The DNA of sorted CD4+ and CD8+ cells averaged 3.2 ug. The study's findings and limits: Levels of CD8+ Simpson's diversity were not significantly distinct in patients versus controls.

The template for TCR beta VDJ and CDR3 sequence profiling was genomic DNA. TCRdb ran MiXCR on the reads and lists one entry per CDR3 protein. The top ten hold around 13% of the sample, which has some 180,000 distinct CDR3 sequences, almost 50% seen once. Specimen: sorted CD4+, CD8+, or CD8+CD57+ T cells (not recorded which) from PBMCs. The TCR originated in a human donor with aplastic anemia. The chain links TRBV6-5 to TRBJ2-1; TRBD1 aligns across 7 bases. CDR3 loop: CASSRQGYNEQFF. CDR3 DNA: TGTGCCAGCAGCCGACAGGGCTACAATGAGCAGTTCTTC.